The 30 T cell receptor beta chains presented below share a single source sample, sequenced in a study of blood T cell repertoires in COVID-19. Sequencing used immunoSEQ multiplex PCR; TCRdb keeps in-frame clones, though not all of them. The data contain about 270,000 clones, more than 70% of them singletons. Sequenced input: peripheral blood. These receptors were collected from a woman younger than 30 with acute or convalescent COVID-19.

The rearrangement uses TRBV10-2 and TRBJ2-2; 11 bases agree with TRBD2. This CDR3 has 18 amino acids. The V and J ends lost 2 bases and 2 bases, in that order; junction bases with no gene match: 7. Germline CDR1 and CDR2: WSHSY and SAAADI. The CDR3 reads CASSETLAGGINTGELFF. As DNA, the CDR3 is TGCGCCAGCAGTGAGACCTTAGCGGGAGGGATTAACACCGGGGAGCTGTTTTTT.

V gene TRBV7-6 combines with J gene TRBJ2-1; the D gene is possibly TRBD1 (5 bases). Germline V gene lookup returns CDR1 SGHVS and CDR2 FNYEAQ. This CDR3 has 13 residues. Trimming shortened V by 3 bases and J by 6 bases, and 9 bases separated the two germline ends. In DNA, the CDR3 is TGTGCCAGCAGCTTCGGACACGGCAATGAGCAGTTCTTC. Translated, it gives CASSFGHGNEQFF.

The CDR3 sequence: CASSLNFPEETQYF. CDR3 DNA sequence: TGTGCCAGCAGCTTAAATTTCCCCGAAGAGACCCAGTACTTC. The rearrangement joins TRBV11-3 to TRBJ2-5; D gene unclear. Trimming pared 2 bases from V and 3 bases from J, leaving 10 bases between. CDR3 length equals 14 residues. The germline CDR1 and CDR2 sequences are SGHNT and YENEEA.

The chain carries TRBV29-1 and TRBJ1-3; possibly TRBD1 for D (6 bases). The V and J ends lost 7 bases and 7 bases respectively, with 14 bases between them. This CDR3 comprises 12 residues. From germline, CDR1 is SQVTM and CDR2 ANQGSEA. CDR3 bases: TGCAGCGCCGAGGACAGTCGGAACACCATATATTTT. Protein: CSAEDSRNTIYF.

This clone was observed a single time. The chain combines TRBV11-3 with TRBJ2-3, with TRBD2 as a possible D gene (5 bases). Germline V lookup: CDR1 SGHNT, CDR2 YENEEA. The CDR3 consists of 15 residues. Trimming took off 6 bases at V and 0 bases at J, with 13 bases between the two ends. The CDR3 sequence: CASRKRYSSTDTQYF. The CDR3, as DNA: TGTGCCAGCAGGAAGCGGTACTCTAGCACAGATACGCAGTATTTT. The complete variable domain, with remaining parts taken from reference TRBV11-3 and TRBJ2-3, reads EAGVVQSPRYKIIEKKQPVAFWCNPISGHNTLYWYLQNLGQGPELLIRYENEEAVDDSQLPKDRFSAERLKGVDSTLKIQPAELGDSAVYLCASRKRYSSTDTQYFGPGTRLTVL.

This chain uses TRBV5-1 with TRBJ2-1, with 8 positions matching TRBD2. Germline assignment: CDR1 SGHRS and CDR2 YFSETQ. V was pared by 5 bases and J by 7 bases, with 8 bases of the junction left unmatched. The CDR3 runs 14 residues. CDR3 amino acids: CASRPSGSANEQFF. The CDR3 region has the DNA TGCGCCAGCAGACCCAGCGGGAGTGCGAATGAGCAGTTCTTC.

The chain has TRBV10-3 and TRBJ1-2; 7 positions agree with TRBD1. The CDR3 length is 17 residues. V was pared by 0 bases and J by 4 bases, with 11 bases of the junction left unmatched. The germline CDR1 and CDR2 sequences are ENHRY and SYGVKD. DNA for the CDR3: TGTGCCATCAGTGAGTCACCAAACCGGGACAGACTCTATGGCTACACCTTC. Translated: CAISESPNRDRLYGYTF.

J is TRBJ2-3 and V is TRBV19, with D perhaps TRBD2 (5 bases). V lost 6 bases to trimming and J lost 2 bases, with 9 bases between them. This CDR3 has 13 residues. Germline CDR1 is LNHDA and CDR2 is SQIVND (reference sequence). The CDR3 DNA is TGTGCCAGTAGACTGACTACCACAGATACGCAGTATTTT. This gives the protein CASRLTTTDTQYF.

The chain links TRBV7-3 to TRBJ2-1, with 14 nucleotides matching TRBD2. Germline V CDR1 and CDR2: SGHTA, FQGTGA. The CDR3 has 16 amino acids. The junction had 5 bases not matched to a gene; V was cut back by 2 bases and J by 8 bases. The CDR3: CASSLGGTSGSYEQFF. The CDR3 nucleotides are TGTGCCAGCAGCTTAGGCGGGACTAGCGGGAGCTATGAGCAGTTCTTC.

The rearrangement links TRBV29-1 to TRBJ1-2, with TRBD1 matching over 8 bases. Germline V gene sequence: CDR1 SQVTM, CDR2 ANQGSEA. The CDR3 runs 13 residues. V was clipped by 2 bases and J by 3 bases; unmatched bases: 2. The CDR3: CSVETGGDYGYTF. The CDR3 nucleotides are TGCAGCGTTGAAACAGGGGGGGACTATGGCTACACCTTC.

The gene calls are TRBV5-4 and TRBJ2-3, with 8 nucleotides matching TRBD2. The J segment lost 5 bases and the V segment lost 4 bases, leaving 12 bases of the junction unmatched. The CDR3 runs 16 residues. Germline V gene lookup returns CDR1 SGHNT and CDR2 YYREEE (reference sequence). Here the CDR3 reads CASSQDPNRGGDTQYF. CDR3 coding DNA: TGTGCCAGCAGCCAGGACCCGAACCGGGGGGGAGATACGCAGTATTTT.

The chain combines TRBV7-9 with TRBJ2-1, with D possibly TRBD2 on 5 matching bases. Trimming cost V 1 base and J 7 bases, with 14 bases left between them. Germline CDR1 and CDR2: SEHNR and FQNEAQ (reference sequence). The CDR3 totals 15 residues. In DNA form, the CDR3 reads TGTGCCAGCAGCTTAGTGTTGGGAGTTTTAAATGAGCAGTTCTTC. Amino acid sequence: CASSLVLGVLNEQFF.

The rearrangement uses TRBV11-2 and TRBJ2-1, with D possibly matching TRBD1 (6 bases). Germline V gene lookup returns CDR1 SGHAT and CDR2 FQNNGV. The CDR3 length is 14 residues. V was trimmed by 4 bases and J by 3 bases, leaving 10 bases between them. Here the CDR3 reads CASSYRDNYNEQFF. CDR3 nucleotides: TGTGCCAGCAGCTACCGGGACAACTACAATGAGCAGTTCTTC.

This chain uses TRBV5-8 with TRBJ2-7, with 14 bases matching TRBD2. The V segment lost 1 base and the J segment 6 bases; nucleotides outside the gene matches: 15. This CDR3 spans 19 amino acids. Germline V gene lookup returns CDR1 SGHTS and CDR2 YDEGEE. The CDR3 region has the DNA TGTGCCAGCAGCTTGTGGTCGACTAGCGGGAGGGCCGGACCGCTCGAGCAGTACTTC. Translation gives CASSLWSTSGRAGPLEQYF. The full variable domain, its missing parts supplied by reference TRBV5-8 and TRBJ2-7, is EAGVTQSPTHLIKTRGQQATLRCSPISGHTSVYWYQQALGLGLQFLLWYDEGEERNRGNFPPRFSGRQFPNYSSELNVNALELEDSALYLCASSLWSTSGRAGPLEQYFGPGTRLTVT.

The rearrangement links TRBV6-2 or TRBV6-3 to TRBJ1-2; the D is unclear. This CDR3 spans 15 amino acids. The germline gives CDR1 MNHEY, CDR2 SVGEGT. The ends were cut back, 2 bases at V and 2 bases at J, with 12 bases in the middle. The CDR3 DNA reads as TGTGCCAGCAGTTACGGCCCACAAGAAAACTATGGCTACACCTTC. It yields the protein CASSYGPQENYGYTF.

The V gene is TRBV18, the J gene TRBJ1-2; the match to TRBD1 covers 7 bases. The J segment lost 8 bases and the V segment lost 4 bases, leaving 7 bases of the junction unmatched. Germline V gene data show CDR1 as KGHSH and CDR2 as LQKENI. The CDR3 has 13 residues. The DNA of the CDR3 is TGTGCCAGCTCACACGACAGGGAGCGGGGCTACACCTTC. Its protein is CASSHDRERGYTF.

With respect to this clone: Other DNA sequences within the sample encode an identical CDR3. V is TRBV7-3 and J is TRBJ2-1, with TRBD2 matching 11 bases. Germline CDR1 SGHTA, CDR2 FQGTGA. V dropped 2 bases and J dropped 6; count of bases not matched to a gene: 3. The CDR3 loop spans 15 amino acids. CDR3 loop: CASSLGTSGSNEQFF. The CDR3 DNA reads TGTGCCAGCAGCTTAGGGACTAGCGGTAGCAATGAGCAGTTCTTC.

The V gene is TRBV18, the J gene TRBJ2-2; unclear D gene. The V and J ends lost 1 base and 4 bases respectively, with 7 bases between them. Germline V CDR1 and CDR2: KGHSH, LQKENI. The CDR3 extends over 14 amino acids. CDR3 residues: CASSPRPTTGELFF. The CDR3 region has the DNA TGTGCCAGCTCACCACGGCCCACCACCGGGGAGCTGTTTTTT.

The chain uses TRBV28 and TRBJ2-3; TRBD2 aligns across 7 bases. The germline V gene encodes CDR1 MDHEN and CDR2 SYDVKM. This CDR3 comprises 14 residues. J gave up 2 bases and V 6 bases, and 5 bases lay outside the gene matches. DNA for the CDR3: TGTGCCAGCAGGAGAGGGACTAACACAGATACGCAGTATTTT. It translates to CASRRGTNTDTQYF. Using reference TRBV28 and TRBJ2-3 for the parts outside the CDR3, the full variable domain is DVKVTQSSRYLVKRTGEKVFLECVQDMDHENMFWYRQDPGLGLRLIYFSYDVKMKEKGDIPEGYSVSREKKERFSLILESASTNQTSMYLCASRRGTNTDTQYFGPGTRLTVL.

This chain joins TRBV28 and TRBJ1-4, with D possibly TRBD1 on 5 matching bases. The germline CDR1 and CDR2 sequences are MDHEN and SYDVKM. CDR3 size: 14 residues. The V end was cut by 4 bases, the J end by 7 bases, with 13 bases between. CDR3 in amino acids: CASSWGGGVEKLFF. CDR3 sequence (DNA): TGTGCCAGCAGTTGGGGGGGAGGGGTTGAAAAACTGTTTTTT.

This clone showed up just once. The J gene is TRBJ1-3, the V gene TRBV30; tentative D call: TRBD1 (5 bases). Germline-derived CDR1 and CDR2 are GTSNPN and SVGIG (reference sequence). CDR3 length: 14 residues. V was cut by 2 bases and J by 0 bases, with 8 bases left in between. The CDR3 spells CAWSRGISGNTIYF. CDR3 DNA sequence: TGTGCCTGGAGTAGGGGTATCTCTGGAAACACCATATATTTT.

The rearrangement links TRBV27 to TRBJ1-1, with TRBD1 as a possible D gene (5 bases). V was shortened by 3 bases and J by 7 bases, with 15 bases between the two germline ends. Germline V gene lookup returns CDR1 MNHEY and CDR2 SMNVEV (reference sequence). CDR3 length equals 14 residues. Here the CDR3 DNA reads TGTGCCAGCAGTTTGGGCACGACAGTAAATGAAGCTTTCTTT. This encodes CASSLGTTVNEAFF.

J is TRBJ1-1 and V is TRBV4-1; TRBD1 matches 8 bases. This CDR3 has 15 residues. Germline lookup yields CDR1 MGHRA and CDR2 YSYEKL. V shed 2 bases, J shed 4 bases, and the junction held 6 bases outside the gene matches. The CDR3 coding sequence is TGCGCCAGCAGCCAACAGACAGGGGCCGGCACTGAAGCTTTCTTT. It yields the protein CASSQQTGAGTEAFF.

The CDR3 DNA sequence: TGCGCCAGCAGCCAAGACTCCGGGAGTCTCACTGAAGCTTTCTTT. Encoded protein: CASSQDSGSLTEAFF. The chain is built from TRBV4-1 and TRBJ1-1; no clear D gene. The CDR3 loop spans 15 amino acids. V lost 0 bases and J lost 4, with 12 bases in between. Germline V lookup: CDR1 MGHRA, CDR2 YSYEKL.

This chain uses TRBV11-2 with TRBJ2-1, with a tentative D call TRBD1 (5 bases). The CDR3 totals 15 residues. Trimming cost V 2 bases and J 5 bases, with 13 bases left between them. Looked up from germline, CDR1 is SGHAT and CDR2 is FQNNGV. CDR3: CASSLLVRGNNEQFF. The CDR3 nucleotides are TGTGCCAGCAGCTTACTGGTTAGGGGCAACAATGAGCAGTTCTTC.

The J gene is TRBJ2-2, the V gene TRBV23-1; TRBD1 matches 7 bases. TRBV23-1 counts as an open reading frame of uncertain function. V was pared by 0 bases and J by 6 bases, with 4 bases of the junction left unmatched. The CDR3 length is 15 residues. This CDR3 is CASSQSVTGPGELFF. As DNA, the CDR3 is TGCGCCAGCAGTCAATCGGTGACAGGGCCCGGGGAGCTGTTTTTT.

The J gene is TRBJ2-7, the V gene TRBV6-4; TRBD1 aligns across 11 bases. CDR1 MRHNA and CDR2 SNTAGT come from the germline V gene. The V and J ends lost 4 bases and 0 bases, in that order; junction bases with no gene match: 2. The CDR3 is made up of 15 amino acids. CDR3 region: CASSAGQGASYEQYF. The CDR3 DNA reads TGTGCCAGCAGTGCTGGACAGGGGGCCTCCTACGAGCAGTACTTC.

This CDR3 is CASSYTGGQETQYF. For the CDR3, the DNA is TGTGCCAGCAGCTATACAGGGGGCCAAGAGACCCAGTACTTC. The chain combines TRBV7-9 with TRBJ2-5; TRBD1 matches at 8 bases. Trimming removed 4 bases from V and 1 base from J; junction bases left unmatched: 2. The CDR3 totals 14 residues. Germline V CDR1 and CDR2: SEHNR, FQNEAQ (reference sequence).

This clone was counted only a few times. J is TRBJ2-3 and V is TRBV28; 7 bases match TRBD2. After removal of 4 bases from V and 2 bases from J, the junction contained 9 bases not matched to a gene. Germline V CDR1 and CDR2: MDHEN, SYDVKM. This CDR3 has 16 residues. CDR3 DNA: TGTGCCAGCAGTTCCCCCCCAGCGGGAAACACAGATACGCAGTATTTT. It yields the protein CASSSPPAGNTDTQYF. Combining the CDR3 with reference TRBV28 and TRBJ2-3 gives the whole variable domain DVKVTQSSRYLVKRTGEKVFLECVQDMDHENMFWYRQDPGLGLRLIYFSYDVKMKEKGDIPEGYSVSREKKERFSLILESASTNQTSMYLCASSSPPAGNTDTQYFGPGTRLTVL.

This clone has just one count. V gene TRBV18 combines with J gene TRBJ2-3, with D possibly TRBD2 on 5 matching bases. CDR3 length equals 16 residues. Germline CDR1 reads KGHSH; CDR2 reads LQKENI. Trimming cost V 0 bases and J 4 bases, with 14 bases left between them. The CDR3: CASSPPRTGSPDTQYF. The CDR3 nucleotides are TGTGCCAGCTCACCACCTCGGACTGGGTCGCCAGATACGCAGTATTTT.